This T cell receptor (beta chain) derives from a study of T cell responses to AZD1222 COVID-19 vaccine. Study summary: Second-dose intervals near 4 or 12 weeks were combined.

In germline, CDR1 is MRHNA, CDR2 SNTAGT. The V end lost 2 bases, the J end lost 2 bases, and 13 bases lay between the germline ends. The CDR3 is 15 amino acids. A note on this clone: Its antigen is not known.

Findings of the study overall: Unmutated variant regions reportedly attract nearly half of all spike-specific TCRs. Mapped onto spike, vaccine-associated CD4 TCRs spanned it and were dominant at 160-218 and 743-854. The donor group comprised mostly white British people and more females; the analysis possibly underestimated clonal diversity.

Profiled with immunoSEQ multiplex PCR; TCRdb holds only in-frame clones, not every one. Of 95,000 to 110,000 clones in the sample, 88% were seen once. The sequencing here drew on peripheral blood, taken on day 0 of AZD1222 vaccination. The chain links TRBV6-4 to TRBJ2-7; D is unresolved. The clonotype comes from an adult in good health. The CDR3, as DNA: TGTGCCAGCAGTGACCTCGCGGTAAATCCCTACGAGCAGTACTTC. It specifies CASSDLAVNPYEQYF.